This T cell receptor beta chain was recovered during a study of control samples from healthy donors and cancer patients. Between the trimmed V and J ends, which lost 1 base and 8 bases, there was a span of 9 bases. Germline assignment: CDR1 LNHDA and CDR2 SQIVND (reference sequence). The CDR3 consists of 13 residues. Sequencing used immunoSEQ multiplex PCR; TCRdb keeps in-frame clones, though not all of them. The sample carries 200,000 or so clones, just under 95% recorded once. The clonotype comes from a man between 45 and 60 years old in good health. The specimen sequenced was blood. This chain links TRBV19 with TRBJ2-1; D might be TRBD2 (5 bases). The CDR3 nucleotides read TGTGCCAGTAGTATAGCGGGGAGAGATGAGCAGTTCTTC. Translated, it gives CASSIAGRDEQFF. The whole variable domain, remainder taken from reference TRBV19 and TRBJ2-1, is DGGITQSPKYLFRKEGQNVTLSCEQNLNHDAMYWYRQDPGQGLRLIYYSQIVNDFQKGDIAEGYSVSREKKESFPLTVTSAQKNPTAFYLCASSIAGRDEQFFGPGTRLTVL.